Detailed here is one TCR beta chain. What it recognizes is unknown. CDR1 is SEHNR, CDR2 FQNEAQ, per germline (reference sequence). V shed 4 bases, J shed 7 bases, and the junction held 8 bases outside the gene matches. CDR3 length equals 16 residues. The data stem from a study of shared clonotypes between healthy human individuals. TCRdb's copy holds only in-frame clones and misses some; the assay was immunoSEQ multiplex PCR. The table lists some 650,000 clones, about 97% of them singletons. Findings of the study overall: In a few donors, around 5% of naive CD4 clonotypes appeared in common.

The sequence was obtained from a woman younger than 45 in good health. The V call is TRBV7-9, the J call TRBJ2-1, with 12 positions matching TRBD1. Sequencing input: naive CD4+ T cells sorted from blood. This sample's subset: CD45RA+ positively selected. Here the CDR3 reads CASSSPGQGALNEQFF. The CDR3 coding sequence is TGTGCCAGCAGCTCCCCGGGACAGGGGGCGCTGAATGAGCAGTTCTTC.